Below are 28 T cell receptor beta chains sequenced from a single sample in a study of STAT5B mutations in CD4+ large granular lymphocyte leukemia. TCRdb keeps only in-frame clones here, not all; method: immunoSEQ multiplex PCR. This sample has 23,000 or so clones, with around three quarters found just once. The source material was CD4+ T cells from blood buffy coats. The receptors derive from a human donor in good health.

The gene calls are TRBV19 and TRBJ2-1; 16 bases are a match to TRBD2. Losses at the gene ends were 6 bases for V and 8 bases for J; bases not matched to a gene: 4. Germline values: CDR1 LNHDA, CDR2 SQIVND (reference sequence). The CDR3 runs to 15 residues. The CDR3 region has the DNA TGTGCCAGTAGGGGACTAGCGGGAGGGCCGGATGAGCAGTTCTTC. This gives the protein CASRGLAGGPDEQFF.

The rearrangement uses TRBV6-6 and TRBJ2-7; D gene ambiguous. This CDR3 region has 13 residues. Germline V gene lookup returns CDR1 MNHNY and CDR2 SVGAGI (reference sequence). V dropped 6 bases and J dropped 6 bases, with 15 bases sitting between them. The CDR3 coding sequence is TGTGCCAGCAGCGGACGGCTGGGCGTCGAGCAGTACTTC. It encodes CASSGRLGVEQYF.

The chain combines TRBV11-2 with TRBJ2-2; maybe TRBD2 (5 bases). Germline CDR1 SGHAT, CDR2 FQNNGV. V lost 5 bases and J lost 4, with 11 bases in between. This CDR3 has 14 amino acids. This CDR3 is CASSERAGTGELFF. In nucleotides, the CDR3 is TGTGCCAGCAGCGAACGTGCGGGCACCGGGGAGCTGTTTTTT. The full variable domain, with the rest looked up from reference TRBV11-2 and TRBJ2-2, is EAGVAQSPRYKIIEKRQSVAFWCNPISGHATLYWYQQILGQGPKLLIQFQNNGVVDDSQLPKDRFSAERLKGVDSTLKIQPAKLEDSAVYLCASSERAGTGELFFGEGSRLTVL.

In DNA, the CDR3 is TGTGCCAGCAGCTTGGGTCAGGGGGGACGATACGAGCAGTACTTC. Its translation is CASSLGQGGRYEQYF. The chain uses TRBV11-3 and TRBJ2-7; a weak D match, TRBD1 (7 bases). V was clipped by 3 bases and J by 4 bases, with 16 bases between them. The CDR3 loop spans 15 amino acids. Germline values: CDR1 SGHNT, CDR2 YENEEA. Complete variable domain (other parts from reference TRBV11-3 and TRBJ2-7): EAGVVQSPRYKIIEKKQPVAFWCNPISGHNTLYWYLQNLGQGPELLIRYENEEAVDDSQLPKDRFSAERLKGVDSTLKIQPAELGDSAVYLCASSLGQGGRYEQYFGPGTRLTVT.

The V call is TRBV28, the J call TRBJ1-6; D remains unclear. The V gene lost 5 bases and the J gene lost 9 bases, with 14 bases spanning the gap. From germline, CDR1 is MDHEN and CDR2 SYDVKM. The CDR3 runs 14 residues. The chain's CDR3 is CASSLQIGGSPLHF. In DNA, the CDR3 is TGTGCCAGCAGTCTACAGATAGGCGGTTCACCCCTCCACTTT.

This clone occurred a few times. J is TRBJ1-5 and V is TRBV6-1, with TRBD1 identical over 7 bases. The J segment lost 7 bases and the V segment lost 3 bases, leaving 9 bases of the junction unmatched. CDR3 length: 15 residues. Germline CDR1 MNHNS, CDR2 SASEGT. CDR3 amino acids: CASSDSTGLWQPQHF. The CDR3 bases are TGTGCCAGCAGTGATTCGACAGGGCTATGGCAGCCCCAGCATTTT.

This rearrangement joins TRBV7-2 to TRBJ2-3; TRBD2 matches 7 bases. V shed 5 bases and J 7 bases; nucleotides not matched to a gene: 15. Germline loops: CDR1 SGHTA, CDR2 FQGNSA. The CDR3 is 16 amino acids. CDR3 sequence reads: CASSQTGGRSGYTQYF. The CDR3 DNA sequence: TGTGCCAGCAGCCAGACTGGCGGGAGATCGGGATATACGCAGTATTTT.

The CDR3 nucleotides are TGTGCCAGCAGCTTAGTCGCGGGGATTCGAACTGAAGCTTTCTTT. Encoded protein: CASSLVAGIRTEAFF. V and J are TRBV11-2 and TRBJ1-1; no clear D gene. Per the germline V gene, CDR1 is SGHAT and CDR2 is FQNNGV. V lost 1 base, J lost 5 bases, and 14 bases lay in between. The CDR3 loop spans 15 amino acids.

The V gene is TRBV5-5, the J gene TRBJ2-1; TRBD2 is a possible D gene (8 bases). Trimming pared 4 bases from V and 7 bases from J, leaving 21 bases between. CDR1 is SGHKS, CDR2 YYEKEE, per germline (reference sequence). The CDR3 is 16 amino acids. CDR3 amino acids: CASSPREGAIRNEQFF. The DNA for the CDR3 is TGTGCCAGCAGCCCCCGGGAGGGGGCTATAAGGAATGAGCAGTTCTTC.

J is TRBJ2-7 and V is TRBV2; 8 bases agree with TRBD1. This CDR3 spans 14 amino acids. Germline V gene data show CDR1 as SNHLY and CDR2 as FYNNEI. J was trimmed by 4 bases and V by 6 bases; bases with no gene match: 8. The CDR3 reads CASRIQGASYEQYF. In nucleotides, the CDR3 is TGTGCCAGCAGGATCCAGGGGGCGAGTTACGAGCAGTACTTC.

V is TRBV7-2 and J is TRBJ2-5; TRBD2 matches 14 bases. This CDR3 has 18 residues. Germline-derived CDR1 and CDR2 are SGHTA and FQGNSA. Trimming at V came to 5 bases and at J to 5 bases, leaving 13 bases not matched to a gene. Written as DNA, the CDR3 is TGTGCCAGCAGCCCGGGGACTAGCGGGAGAGTGGCATCGGAGACCCAGTACTTC. The encoded protein is CASSPGTSGRVASETQYF.

V and J are TRBV5-1 and TRBJ2-7; D gene uncertain. Germline CDR1 reads SGHRS; CDR2 reads YFSETQ. Trimming pared 1 base from V and 1 base from J, leaving 12 bases between. This CDR3 is built from 15 residues. Written as DNA, the CDR3 is TGCGCCAGCAGCTTGTCGTGGGGATCGTCCTACGAGCAGTACTTC. Amino acid sequence: CASSLSWGSSYEQYF.

The table lists this clone with a few counts. DNA for the CDR3: TGCAGTGCTAGTGCTAATGAAAAACTGTTTTTT. This encodes CSASANEKLFF. V usage is TRBV20-1 and J usage is TRBJ1-4; no firm D call. Germline V gene data show CDR1 as DFQATT and CDR2 as SNEGSKA (reference sequence). CDR3 length: 11 residues. Between the trimmed V and J ends, which lost 3 bases and 3 bases, there was a span of 2 bases.

This clone has only a few counts. V gene TRBV5-4 combines with J gene TRBJ1-1; perhaps TRBD1 as D (6 bases). The length of the CDR3 is 16 residues. V lost 0 bases, J lost 7 bases, and 19 bases lay in between. CDR1 and CDR2 from the germline V gene are SGHNT and YYREEE (reference sequence). CDR3 DNA: TGTGCCAGCAGCTTGGTAGGCTCGGGGGGCGCCGGTGAAGCTTTCTTT. Protein sequence: CASSLVGSGGAGEAFF.

CDR3: CASSWGYEQYF. CDR3 coding DNA: TGTGCCAGCAGTTGGGGATACGAGCAGTACTTC. The J gene is TRBJ2-7, the V gene TRBV7-2; D uncertain. CDR1 SGHTA and CDR2 FQGNSA come from the germline V gene. This CDR3 comprises 11 residues. Trimming cost V 6 bases and J 4 bases, with 7 bases left between them.

This clone was seen more than once but under ten times. The V and J genes are TRBV11-3 and TRBJ1-1; D may be TRBD1 (6 bases). The CDR3 consists of 15 residues. CDR1 and CDR2 (germline): SGHNT, YENEEA. Trimming removed 3 bases at V and 1 base at J, with 12 bases between. CDR3 sequence (DNA): TGTGCCAGCAGCTTGGGCAGGGGACCGAACACTGAAGCTTTCTTT. Translating gives CASSLGRGPNTEAFF.

The genes are TRBV5-5 and TRBJ2-1; the D gene is possibly TRBD1 (5 bases). The germline gives CDR1 SGHKS, CDR2 YYEKEE (reference sequence). CDR3 length: 16 amino acids. V was clipped by 1 base and J by 0 bases, with 11 bases between them. The CDR3 sequence is CASSLLGASSYNEQFF. In DNA form, the CDR3 reads TGTGCCAGCAGCTTGTTAGGGGCGAGCTCCTACAATGAGCAGTTCTTC.

The chain is built from TRBV6-6 and TRBJ1-3, with D hard to call. V lost 2 bases and J 2 bases, leaving 10 bases between the germline ends. CDR1 and CDR2 (germline): MNHNY, SVGAGI (reference sequence). CDR3 size: 15 residues. CDR3 region: CASSYPRYTGNTIYF. For the CDR3, the DNA is TGTGCCAGCAGTTACCCTAGGTACACTGGAAACACCATATATTTT.

V is TRBV2 and J is TRBJ2-7; 8 bases line up with TRBD1. J lost 1 base, V lost 5 bases, and 10 bases had no gene match. CDR3 length equals 16 residues. Germline CDR1 and CDR2: SNHLY and FYNNEI. The DNA for the CDR3 is TGTGCCAGCAGTTCGCACCGGGACAGGACATCCTACGAGCAGTACTTC. Translated: CASSSHRDRTSYEQYF.

V usage is TRBV10-3 and J usage is TRBJ2-1; 11 bases are shared with TRBD2. V shed 6 bases and J 5 bases; nucleotides not matched to a gene: 12. This CDR3 comprises 17 residues. Germline CDR1 reads ENHRY; CDR2 reads SYGVKD. The CDR3 spells CAISGGGLAGGDNEQFF. For the CDR3, the DNA is TGTGCCATCAGCGGAGGGGGGCTAGCGGGAGGAGACAATGAGCAGTTCTTC.

The chain couples TRBV5-1 to TRBJ1-1; TRBD1 might be the D (5 bases). The CDR3 has 15 residues. Germline V gene sequence: CDR1 SGHRS, CDR2 YFSETQ. Deletions cut 0 bases from V and 1 base from J, with 10 bases between. The CDR3: CASSLGGTGNTEAFF. The CDR3 coding sequence is TGCGCCAGCAGCTTGGGGGGGACCGGGAACACTGAAGCTTTCTTT.

V usage is TRBV9 and J usage is TRBJ2-3, with 12 positions matching TRBD2. CDR1 SGDLS and CDR2 YYNGEE come from the germline V gene. The CDR3 is made up of 16 amino acids. V lost 2 bases to trimming and J lost 6 bases; unmatched junction nucleotides: 7. The CDR3 protein is CASSVGLAGGPDTQYF. CDR3 DNA: TGTGCCAGCAGCGTGGGGCTAGCGGGAGGGCCTGATACGCAGTATTTT. Full variable domain (remainder filled in from reference TRBV9 and TRBJ2-3): DSGVTQTPKHLITATGQRVTLRCSPRSGDLSVYWYQQSLDQGLQFLIQYYNGEERAKGNILERFSAQQFPDLHSELNLSSLELGDSALYFCASSVGLAGGPDTQYFGPGTRLTVL.

This clone turned up a few times. This chain uses TRBV21-1 with TRBJ2-7; the D call of TRBD2 is as the table states it, not checked on the DNA. TRBV21-1 is listed as a pseudogene. This CDR3 is built from 12 residues. The CDR3 loop reads CASKRVWDEQYF. In DNA form, the CDR3 reads TGTGCCAGCAAGAGGGTGTGGGACGAGCAGTACTTC.

This clone was detected a few times. The rearrangement uses TRBV10-1 and TRBJ1-1, with unresolved D. This CDR3 spans 14 amino acids. Germline assignment: CDR1 WNHNN and CDR2 SYGVQD (reference sequence). V was cut by 4 bases and J by 4 bases, with 13 bases left in between. In DNA, the CDR3 is TGCGCCAGCAGTGGGGCATCAGCGGGCACTGAAGCTTTCTTT. The encoded protein is CASSGASAGTEAFF.

The chain uses TRBV11-3 and TRBJ2-1, with D perhaps matching TRBD1 or TRBD2 (5 bases each). V lost 5 bases, J lost 5 bases, and 10 bases lay in between. CDR3 length equals 13 residues. Germline CDR1 reads SGHNT; CDR2 reads YENEEA. The CDR3: CASSPGLNNEQFF. Written as DNA, the CDR3 is TGTGCCAGCAGCCCGGGGCTCAACAATGAGCAGTTCTTC.

This sequence joins TRBV7-9 and TRBJ1-2; maybe TRBD1 (6 bases). The CDR3 runs 13 residues. The germline gives CDR1 SEHNR, CDR2 FQNEAQ (reference sequence). V lost 5 bases to trimming and J lost 4 bases, with 11 bases between them. The CDR3 DNA reads TGTGCCAGCAGCGTCAGGGGTCTCTATGGCTACACCTTC. Translation gives CASSVRGLYGYTF.

This chain connects TRBV18 to TRBJ1-1; unclear D gene. The CDR3 consists of 16 residues. Per germline, CDR1 KGHSH and CDR2 LQKENI. Trimming took off 6 bases at V and 2 bases at J, with 19 bases between the two ends. The CDR3 DNA sequence: TGTGCCAGCTCTCGGATCTCCGGGGAAGTAAACACTGAAGCTTTCTTT. This encodes CASSRISGEVNTEAFF.

A few counts support this clone. This chain links TRBV18 with TRBJ2-7; no firm D call. The ends were cut back, 2 bases at V and 4 bases at J, with 12 bases in the middle. The CDR3 is made up of 14 amino acids. Germline V gene sequence: CDR1 KGHSH, CDR2 LQKENI. DNA of the CDR3: TGTGCCAGCTCACCAGTGGATGGGCGGTACGAGCAGTACTTC. Encoded protein: CASSPVDGRYEQYF. The entire variable domain, with the rest obtained from reference TRBV18 and TRBJ2-7, is as follows: NAGVMQNPRHLVRRRGQEARLRCSPMKGHSHVYWYRQLPEEGLKFMVYLQKENIIDESGMPKERFSAEFPKEGPSILRIQQVVRGDSAAYFCASSPVDGRYEQYFGPGTRLTVT.